The rows below give T cell receptor beta chains drawn from one sample of a study of cytomegalovirus exposure and HLA in healthy donors. Method: immunoSEQ multiplex PCR; TCRdb's copy keeps in-frame clones and lacks some. The sample has about 220,000 clones, 70% to 80% seen once. Specimen: PBMCs. The origin of the receptors is a woman aged 25 to 39 in good health and CMV-seronegative. CDR3s include the opening cysteine and the closing phenylalanine or tryptophan. Each record gives: CDR3 length, J gene, D gene, clone size, V gene, CDR3 DNA, CDR3 protein. The D gene is left open where the match is weak. Where a row states a size, it is once, few, many or the class of an expanded clone; other rows omit it.

len: 15; j_gene: TRBJ1-5; d_gene: NA; abundance: NA; v_gene: TRBV6-1; CDR3nt: TGTGCCAGCAGTGAAGTGACAGCCAGCAATCAGCCCCAGCATTTT; CDR3aa: CASSEVTASNQPQHF
len: 13; j_gene: TRBJ1-1; d_gene: TRBD1; abundance: NA; v_gene: TRBV29-1; CDR3nt: TGCAGCGCTGAACCCCGGGGACAGGTAGAAGCTTTCTTT; CDR3aa: CSAEPRGQVEAFF
len: 14; j_gene: TRBJ2-1; d_gene: TRBD2; abundance: NA; v_gene: TRBV2; CDR3nt: TGTGCCAGCAAGGAGCTGCCGGGAGGCAATGAGCAGTTCTTC; CDR3aa: CASKELPGGNEQFF
len: 12; j_gene: TRBJ2-2; d_gene: NA; abundance: few; v_gene: TRBV19; CDR3nt: TGTGCCAGTAGGTGGGAGAGCGGGGAGCTGTTTTTT; CDR3aa: CASRWESGELFF
len: 15; j_gene: TRBJ1-1; d_gene: TRBD1; abundance: once; v_gene: TRBV5-1; CDR3nt: TGCGCCAGCAGCTTGTTGGGACAGGTATTCAATGAAGCTTTCTTT; CDR3aa: CASSLLGQVFNEAFF
len: 20; j_gene: TRBJ2-1; d_gene: TRBD2; abundance: NA; v_gene: TRBV4-2; CDR3nt: TGTGCCAGCAGCCCGGTTTCGGCGGGAGGTGTATACTCGGCTTACAATGAGCAGTTCTTC; CDR3aa: CASSPVSAGGVYSAYNEQFF
len: 14; j_gene: TRBJ1-4; d_gene: NA; abundance: NA; v_gene: TRBV4-2; CDR3nt: TGTGCCAGCAGCCCCCCAGGGAATGAAGAAAAACTGTTTTTT; CDR3aa: CASSPPGNEEKLFF
len: 14; j_gene: TRBJ1-6; d_gene: TRBD1; abundance: NA; v_gene: TRBV2; CDR3nt: TGTGCCAGCAGTGTGCAGGGGGTAGACTCACCCCTCCACTTT; CDR3aa: CASSVQGVDSPLHF
len: 14; j_gene: TRBJ1-1; d_gene: NA; abundance: once; v_gene: TRBV18; CDR3nt: TGTGCCAGCTCACCAGGACAGACGAACACTGAAGCTTTCTTT; CDR3aa: CASSPGQTNTEAFF
len: 13; j_gene: TRBJ2-1; d_gene: NA; abundance: NA; v_gene: TRBV9; CDR3nt: TGTGCCAGCAGCGGGGCCAGCTACAATGAGCAGTTCTTC; CDR3aa: CASSGASYNEQFF
len: 14; j_gene: TRBJ2-2; d_gene: NA; abundance: NA; v_gene: TRBV7-3; CDR3nt: TGTGCCAGCAGCGCGGGACTGAACACCGGGGAGCTGTTTTTT; CDR3aa: CASSAGLNTGELFF
len: 15; j_gene: TRBJ2-7; d_gene: TRBD1; abundance: NA; v_gene: TRBV19; CDR3nt: TGTGCCAGTAGTGATGGACAGGTAGCCTTCTACGAGCAATACTTC; CDR3aa: CASSDGQVAFYEQYF
len: 13; j_gene: TRBJ2-7; d_gene: NA; abundance: few; v_gene: TRBV30; CDR3nt: TGTGCCTGGAGCTTTGACAGGACCTACGAGCAGTACTTC; CDR3aa: CAWSFDRTYEQYF
len: 12; j_gene: TRBJ2-1; d_gene: TRBD1; abundance: NA; v_gene: TRBV10-1; CDR3nt: TGCGCCAGCAGTACAGGGGTCAATGAGCAGTTCTTC; CDR3aa: CASSTGVNEQFF
len: 14; j_gene: TRBJ1-2; d_gene: TRBD1; abundance: NA; v_gene: TRBV28; CDR3nt: TGTGCCAGCAGTTTAGGGGGACAGGGGTGGGGCTACACCTTC; CDR3aa: CASSLGGQGWGYTF
len: 15; j_gene: TRBJ2-7; d_gene: NA; abundance: NA; v_gene: TRBV9; CDR3nt: TGTGCCAGCAGCGTAGGCGGGGGCATTGAGTTCGAGCAGTACTTC; CDR3aa: CASSVGGGIEFEQYF
len: 12; j_gene: TRBJ2-7; d_gene: TRBD1; abundance: NA; v_gene: TRBV11-3; CDR3nt: TGTGCCAGCAGTGGCCTACAGGGGATAAAGTACTTC; CDR3aa: CASSGLQGIKYF
len: 15; j_gene: TRBJ1-5; d_gene: NA; abundance: NA; v_gene: TRBV7-2; CDR3nt: TGTGCCAGCAGCCCCGGTGGAGAAACCAATCAGCCCCAGCATTTT; CDR3aa: CASSPGGETNQPQHF
len: 16; j_gene: TRBJ1-2; d_gene: TRBD1; abundance: NA; v_gene: TRBV9; CDR3nt: TGTGCCAGCAGCGTAGGGTTCGAGGCAGGGGGCTATGGCTACACCTTC; CDR3aa: CASSVGFEAGGYGYTF
len: 15; j_gene: TRBJ2-1; d_gene: TRBD2; abundance: NA; v_gene: TRBV5-1; CDR3nt: TGCGCCAGCAGCAGCGGGGCTAGCTCCTACAATGAGCAGTTCTTC; CDR3aa: CASSSGASSYNEQFF
len: 13; j_gene: TRBJ2-2; d_gene: NA; abundance: NA; v_gene: TRBV6-5; CDR3nt: TGTGCCAGCACCTTAACGGGCACCGGGGAGCTGTTTTTT; CDR3aa: CASTLTGTGELFF
len: 14; j_gene: TRBJ1-4; d_gene: TRBD1; abundance: NA; v_gene: TRBV5-1; CDR3nt: TGCGCCAGCAGCTTGAGAGACAGGGATGAAGAACTGTTTTTT; CDR3aa: CASSLRDRDEELFF
len: 16; j_gene: TRBJ1-2; d_gene: NA; abundance: NA; v_gene: TRBV5-4; CDR3nt: TGTGCCAGCAGCTTGGAGGCGGTGCGGATAACCTATGGCTACACCTTC; CDR3aa: CASSLEAVRITYGYTF
len: 13; j_gene: TRBJ1-1; d_gene: NA; abundance: NA; v_gene: TRBV7-2; CDR3nt: TGTGCCAGCAGCTTAGTTAGGGGGAGCCGGGCTTTCTTT; CDR3aa: CASSLVRGSRAFF
len: 14; j_gene: TRBJ2-4; d_gene: TRBD2; abundance: once; v_gene: TRBV27; CDR3nt: TGTGCCAGCAGTTTCGGGGGGGCGGGAAACATTCAGTACTTC; CDR3aa: CASSFGGAGNIQYF
len: 15; j_gene: TRBJ1-2; d_gene: NA; abundance: few; v_gene: TRBV25-1; CDR3nt: TGTGCCAGCAGTCCCATTGGACAGAGCCCCTATGGCTACACCTTC; CDR3aa: CASSPIGQSPYGYTF
len: 15; j_gene: TRBJ2-1; d_gene: NA; abundance: NA; v_gene: TRBV4-1; CDR3nt: TGCGCCAGCAGCCAAGAGGGGGACTCATACAATGAGCAGTTCTTC; CDR3aa: CASSQEGDSYNEQFF
len: 14; j_gene: TRBJ1-1; d_gene: NA; abundance: few; v_gene: TRBV7-3; CDR3nt: TGTGCCAGCAGCTCGACAGCATTGAACACTGAAGCTTTCTTT; CDR3aa: CASSSTALNTEAFF
len: 16; j_gene: TRBJ1-1; d_gene: NA; abundance: NA; v_gene: TRBV5-4; CDR3nt: TGTGCCAGCAGCTTGGGGTCACAGGGCAGGAGGACTGAAGCTTTCTTT; CDR3aa: CASSLGSQGRRTEAFF
len: 15; j_gene: TRBJ1-1; d_gene: NA; abundance: NA; v_gene: TRBV21-1; CDR3nt: TGTGCCAGTAGCAAAGGATACAGGGCCCACCTTGAAGCTTTCTTT; CDR3aa: CASSKGYRAHLEAFF